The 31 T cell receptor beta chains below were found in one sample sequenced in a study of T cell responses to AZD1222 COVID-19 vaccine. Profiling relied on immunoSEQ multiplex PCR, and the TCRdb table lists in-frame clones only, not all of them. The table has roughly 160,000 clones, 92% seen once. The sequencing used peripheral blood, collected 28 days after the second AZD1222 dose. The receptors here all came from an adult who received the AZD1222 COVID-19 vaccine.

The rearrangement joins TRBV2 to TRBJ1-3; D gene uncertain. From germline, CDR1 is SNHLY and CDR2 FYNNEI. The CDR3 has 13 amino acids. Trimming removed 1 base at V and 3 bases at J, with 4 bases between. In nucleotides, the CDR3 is TGTGCCAGCAGTGAAGGAATTGGAAACACCATATATTTT. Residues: CASSEGIGNTIYF.

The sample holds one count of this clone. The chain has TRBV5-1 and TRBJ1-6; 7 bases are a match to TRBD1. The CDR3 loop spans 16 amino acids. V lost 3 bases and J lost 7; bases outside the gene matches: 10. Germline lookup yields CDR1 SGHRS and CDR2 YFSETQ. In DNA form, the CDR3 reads TGCGCCAGCAGCTCAGTAGGGGGCGATGGGAATTCACCCCTCCACTTT. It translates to CASSSVGGDGNSPLHF.

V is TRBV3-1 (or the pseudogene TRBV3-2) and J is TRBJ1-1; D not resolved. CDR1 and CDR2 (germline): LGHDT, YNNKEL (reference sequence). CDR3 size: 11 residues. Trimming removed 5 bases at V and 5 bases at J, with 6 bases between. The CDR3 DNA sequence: TGTGCCAGCAGCAAAAAGACTGAAGCTTTCTTT. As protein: CASSKKTEAFF.

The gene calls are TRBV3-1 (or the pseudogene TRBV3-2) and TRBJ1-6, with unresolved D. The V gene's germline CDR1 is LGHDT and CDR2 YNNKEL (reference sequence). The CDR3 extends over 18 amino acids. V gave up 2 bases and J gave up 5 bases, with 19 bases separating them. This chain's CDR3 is CASSQRIFKGTDNSPLHF. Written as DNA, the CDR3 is TGTGCCAGCAGCCAAAGAATTTTCAAGGGAACCGATAATTCACCCCTCCACTTT.

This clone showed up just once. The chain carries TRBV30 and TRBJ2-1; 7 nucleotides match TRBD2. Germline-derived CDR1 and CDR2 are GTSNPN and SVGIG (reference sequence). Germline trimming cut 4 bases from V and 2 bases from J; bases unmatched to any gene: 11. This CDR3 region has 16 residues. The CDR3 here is CAWTPLGGEAYNEQFF. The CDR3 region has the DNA TGTGCCTGGACCCCCCTTGGGGGGGAAGCCTACAATGAGCAGTTCTTC.

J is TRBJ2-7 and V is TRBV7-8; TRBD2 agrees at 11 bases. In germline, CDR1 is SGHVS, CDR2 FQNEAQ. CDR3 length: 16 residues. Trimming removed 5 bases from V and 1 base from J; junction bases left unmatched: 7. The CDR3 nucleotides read TGTGCCAGCAGCCTTCGACTAGCGGGACTTTCCTACGAGCAGTACTTC. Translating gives CASSLRLAGLSYEQYF.

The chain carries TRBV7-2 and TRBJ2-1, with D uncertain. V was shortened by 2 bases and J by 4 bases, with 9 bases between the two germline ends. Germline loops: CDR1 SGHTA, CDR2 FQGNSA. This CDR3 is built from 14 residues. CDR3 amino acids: CASSLPPLYNEQFF. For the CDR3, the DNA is TGTGCCAGCAGCTTACCACCGCTTTACAATGAGCAGTTCTTC.

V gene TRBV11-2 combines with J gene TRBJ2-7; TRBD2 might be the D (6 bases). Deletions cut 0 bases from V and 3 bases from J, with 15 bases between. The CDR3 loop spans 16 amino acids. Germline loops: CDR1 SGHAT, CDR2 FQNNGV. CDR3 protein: CASSLDGAGTLYEQYF. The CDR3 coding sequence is TGTGCCAGCAGCTTAGATGGGGCCGGGACTCTCTACGAGCAGTACTTC.

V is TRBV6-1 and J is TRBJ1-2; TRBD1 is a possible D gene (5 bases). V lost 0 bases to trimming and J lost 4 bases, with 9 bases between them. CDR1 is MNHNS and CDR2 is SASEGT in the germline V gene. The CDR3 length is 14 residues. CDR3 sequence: CASSEAGRAYGYTF. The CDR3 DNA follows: TGTGCCAGCAGTGAAGCGGGACGGGCCTATGGCTACACCTTC.

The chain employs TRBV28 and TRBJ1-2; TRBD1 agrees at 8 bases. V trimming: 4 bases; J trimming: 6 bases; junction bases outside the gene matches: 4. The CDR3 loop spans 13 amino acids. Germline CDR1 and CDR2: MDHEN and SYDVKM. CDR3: CASSSRGRDGYTF. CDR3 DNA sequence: TGTGCCAGCAGTTCCAGGGGGCGAGATGGCTACACCTTC.

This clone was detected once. CDR3 sequence reads: CASSLAGPSGNEQFF. The DNA for the CDR3 is TGTGCCAGCAGTTTAGCAGGGCCTTCGGGCAATGAGCAGTTCTTC. The chain uses TRBV28 and TRBJ2-1; perhaps TRBD1 as D (5 bases). Germline CDR1 and CDR2: MDHEN and SYDVKM. Trimming left V 2 bases short and J 6 bases short, with 14 bases between. The CDR3 runs to 15 residues.

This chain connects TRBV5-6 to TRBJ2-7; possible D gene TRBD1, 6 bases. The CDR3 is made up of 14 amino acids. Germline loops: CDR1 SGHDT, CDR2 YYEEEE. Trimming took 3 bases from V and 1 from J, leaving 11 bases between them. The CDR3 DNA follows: TGTGCCAGCAGCTCCCCAGGGGTTTCCTACGAGCAGTACTTC. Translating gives CASSSPGVSYEQYF. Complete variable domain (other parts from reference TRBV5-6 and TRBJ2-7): DAGVTQSPTHLIKTRGQQVTLRCSPKSGHDTVSWYQQALGQGPQFIFQYYEEEERQRGNFPDRFSGHQFPNYSSELNVNALLLGDSALYLCASSSPGVSYEQYFGPGTRLTVT.

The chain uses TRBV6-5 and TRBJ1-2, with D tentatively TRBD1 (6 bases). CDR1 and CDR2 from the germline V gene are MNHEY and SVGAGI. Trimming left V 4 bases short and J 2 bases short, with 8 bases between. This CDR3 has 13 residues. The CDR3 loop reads CASSWQGNYGYTF. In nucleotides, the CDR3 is TGTGCCAGCAGTTGGCAGGGGAACTATGGCTACACCTTC.

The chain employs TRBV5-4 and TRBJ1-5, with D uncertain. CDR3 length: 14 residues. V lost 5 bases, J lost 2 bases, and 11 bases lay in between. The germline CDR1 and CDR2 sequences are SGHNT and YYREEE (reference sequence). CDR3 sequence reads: CASSQDGGNQPQHF. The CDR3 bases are TGTGCCAGCAGTCAGGACGGAGGCAATCAGCCCCAGCATTTT.

This CDR3 is CASRAGQAGYTF. CDR3 nucleotides: TGTGCCAGCAGGGCGGGACAGGCCGGCTACACCTTC. The J gene is TRBJ1-2, the V gene TRBV6-6, with 8 bases that match TRBD1. The junction had 5 bases not matched to a gene; V was cut back by 6 bases and J by 8 bases. Germline lookup yields CDR1 MNHNY and CDR2 SVGAGI (reference sequence). The CDR3 is 12 amino acids.

Here the CDR3 DNA reads TGTGCCAGCAGCTTATCGGTCAATTCACCCCTCCACTTT. Its translation: CASSLSVNSPLHF. This chain connects TRBV7-9 to TRBJ1-6; D is ambiguous. Germline CDR1 is SEHNR and CDR2 is FQNEAQ (reference sequence). V was trimmed by 2 bases and J by 7 bases, leaving 6 bases between them. This CDR3 contains 13 residues.

CDR3 coding DNA: TGTGCCAGCAGTTCAGGCGGGGGGTTGAACACCATATATTTT. Protein sequence: CASSSGGGLNTIYF. This chain uses TRBV28 with TRBJ1-3, with D possibly being TRBD1 (5 bases). Germline assignment: CDR1 MDHEN and CDR2 SYDVKM. V was trimmed by 4 bases and J by 7 bases, leaving 14 bases between them. The CDR3 sequence is 14 residues long.

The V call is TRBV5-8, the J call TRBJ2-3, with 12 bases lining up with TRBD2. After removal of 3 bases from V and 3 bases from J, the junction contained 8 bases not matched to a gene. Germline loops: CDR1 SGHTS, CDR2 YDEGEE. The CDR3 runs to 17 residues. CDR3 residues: CASSSGLAGRGTDTQYF. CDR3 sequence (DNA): TGTGCCAGCAGCTCCGGACTAGCGGGAAGGGGGACAGATACGCAGTATTTT.

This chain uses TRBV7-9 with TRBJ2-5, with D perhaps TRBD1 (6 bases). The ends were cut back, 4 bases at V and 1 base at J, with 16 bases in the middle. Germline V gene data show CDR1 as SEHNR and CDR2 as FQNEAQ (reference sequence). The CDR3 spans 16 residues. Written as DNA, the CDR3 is TGTGCCAGCAGCTGGCTCCCGGGACATGGCCAAGAGACCCAGTACTTC. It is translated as CASSWLPGHGQETQYF.

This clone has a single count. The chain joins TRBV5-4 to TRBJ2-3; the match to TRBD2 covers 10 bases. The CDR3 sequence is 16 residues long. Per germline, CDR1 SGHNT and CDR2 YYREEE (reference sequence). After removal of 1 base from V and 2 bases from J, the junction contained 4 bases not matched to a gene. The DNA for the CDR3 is TGTGCCAGCAGCTTGACTAGCGGGACCTACACAGATACGCAGTATTTT. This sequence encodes CASSLTSGTYTDTQYF.

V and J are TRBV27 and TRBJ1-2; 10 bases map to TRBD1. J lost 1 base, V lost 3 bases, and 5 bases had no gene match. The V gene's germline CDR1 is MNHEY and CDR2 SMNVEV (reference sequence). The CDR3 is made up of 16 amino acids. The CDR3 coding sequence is TGTGCCAGCAGTTTGAGAAGGGACAGGGGTAACTATGGCTACACCTTC. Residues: CASSLRRDRGNYGYTF.

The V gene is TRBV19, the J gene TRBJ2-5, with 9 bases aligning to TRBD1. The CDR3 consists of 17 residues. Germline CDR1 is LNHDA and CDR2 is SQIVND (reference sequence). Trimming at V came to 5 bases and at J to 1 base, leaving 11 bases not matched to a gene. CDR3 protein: CASSPRLTGGIQETQYF. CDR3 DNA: TGTGCCAGTAGTCCCCGACTGACAGGGGGGATCCAAGAGACCCAGTACTTC.

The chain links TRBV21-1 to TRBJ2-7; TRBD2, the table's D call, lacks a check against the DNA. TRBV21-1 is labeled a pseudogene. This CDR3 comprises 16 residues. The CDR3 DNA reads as TGTGCCAGCGGGACGGGGAAGGGACTAGCGGGAAACGAGCAGTACTTC. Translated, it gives CASGTGKGLAGNEQYF.

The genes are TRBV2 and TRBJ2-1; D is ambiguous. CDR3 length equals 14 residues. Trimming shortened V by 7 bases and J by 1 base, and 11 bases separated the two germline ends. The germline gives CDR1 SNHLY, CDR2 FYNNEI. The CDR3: CASTQAPSYNEQFF. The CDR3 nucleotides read TGTGCCAGCACTCAAGCCCCGTCCTACAATGAGCAGTTCTTC.

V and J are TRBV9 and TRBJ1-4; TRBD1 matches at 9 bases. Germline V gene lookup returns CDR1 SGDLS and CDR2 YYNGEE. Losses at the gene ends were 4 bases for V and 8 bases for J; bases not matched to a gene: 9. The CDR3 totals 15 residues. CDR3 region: CASSSGTGLEEKLFF. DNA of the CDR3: TGTGCCAGCAGCTCCGGGACAGGGTTAGAGGAAAAACTGTTTTTT.

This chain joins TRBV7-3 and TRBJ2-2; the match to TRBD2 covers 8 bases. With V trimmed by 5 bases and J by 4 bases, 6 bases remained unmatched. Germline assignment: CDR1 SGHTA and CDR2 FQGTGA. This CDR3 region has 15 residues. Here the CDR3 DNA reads TGTGCCAGCAGCCTTAGCGGGACGAGCACCGGGGAGCTGTTTTTT. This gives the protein CASSLSGTSTGELFF.

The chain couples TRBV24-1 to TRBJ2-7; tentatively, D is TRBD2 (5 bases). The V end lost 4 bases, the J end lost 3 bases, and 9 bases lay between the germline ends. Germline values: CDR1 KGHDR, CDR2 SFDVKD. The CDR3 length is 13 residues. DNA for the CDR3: TGTGCCACCAGTGAAGGCGGACTCTACGAGCAGTACTTC. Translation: CATSEGGLYEQYF.

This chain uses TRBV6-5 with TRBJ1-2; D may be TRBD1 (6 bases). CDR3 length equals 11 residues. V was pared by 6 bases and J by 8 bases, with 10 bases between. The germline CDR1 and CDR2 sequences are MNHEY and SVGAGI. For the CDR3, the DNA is TGTGCCAGCAGGAACAGGGACGGCTACACCTTC. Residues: CASRNRDGYTF.

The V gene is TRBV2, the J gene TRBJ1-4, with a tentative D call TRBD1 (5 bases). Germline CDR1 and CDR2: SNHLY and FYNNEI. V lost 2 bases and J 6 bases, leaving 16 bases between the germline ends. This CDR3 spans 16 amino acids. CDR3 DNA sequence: TGTGCCAGCAGTGAACCCAGGGTGTTACTAGATGAAAAACTGTTTTTT. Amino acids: CASSEPRVLLDEKLFF.

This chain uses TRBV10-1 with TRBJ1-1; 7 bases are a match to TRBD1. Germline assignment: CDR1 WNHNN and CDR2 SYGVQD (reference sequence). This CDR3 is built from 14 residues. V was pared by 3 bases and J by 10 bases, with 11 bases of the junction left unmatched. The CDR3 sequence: CASSDQVARGPAFF. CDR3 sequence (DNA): TGCGCCAGCAGTGACCAGGTGGCTAGGGGGCCAGCTTTCTTT.

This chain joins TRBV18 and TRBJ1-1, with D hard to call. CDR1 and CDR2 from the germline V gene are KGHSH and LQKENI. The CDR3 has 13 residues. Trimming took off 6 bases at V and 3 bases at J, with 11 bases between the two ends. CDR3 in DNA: TGTGCCAGCTCCCAGAGGAGCGACACTGAAGCTTTCTTT. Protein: CASSQRSDTEAFF.